One and the same sample provided the 25 T cell receptor beta chains below, sequenced in a study of T cells in Graves' hyperthyroidism and ophthalmopathy. Using RNA transcripts as the source, TCR beta CDR3 regions were amplified. HTBI primers drove first-round RT-PCR of the TCR CDR3. MiXCR was run by TCRdb on the multiplex PCR reads, yielding one entry per CDR3 protein. The sample shows about 360,000 distinct CDR3 sequences, roughly 13% of them seen only once. Sequences were obtained from blood. These receptors were obtained from a man aged 25 to 40 with Graves' hyperthyroidism that later progressed to Graves' ophthalmopathy.

Note on this clonotype: A much more abundant neighbour one base away suggests this may be a read error. The conserved phenylalanine or tryptophan is not found at the CDR3 terminus, so this likely reflects a read error. The CDR3 spells CASSDQGYEQYS. CDR3 nucleotide sequence: TGTGCCAGCAGTGATCAGGGGTACGAGCAGTACTCC. This rearrangement joins TRBV12-3 or TRBV12-4 to TRBJ2-7; tentatively, D is TRBD1 (6 bases). V was cut by 5 bases and J by 4 bases, with 9 bases left in between. The CDR3 length is 12 residues.

This clonotype has at least ten counts. The CDR3 sequence is CASREDRGRAEAFF. In nucleotides, the CDR3 is TGTGCCAGCAGAGAGGACAGGGGGCGCGCTGAAGCTTTCTTT. The V call is TRBV28, the J call TRBJ1-1; TRBD1 agrees at 11 bases. The germline CDR1 and CDR2 sequences are MDHEN and SYDVKM. The CDR3 extends over 14 amino acids. V was clipped by 6 bases and J by 6 bases; unmatched bases: 6.

The chain combines TRBV6-1 with TRBJ1-5, with D hard to call. Germline V CDR1 and CDR2: MNHNS, SASEGT. V lost 6 bases, J lost 0 bases, and 18 bases lay in between. CDR3 size: 17 residues. CDR3 sequence reads: CASSLRREEYSNQPQHF. The CDR3 DNA is TGTGCCAGCAGCCTGAGAAGGGAGGAATATAGCAATCAGCCCCAGCATTTT.

This clonotype was observed many times. This rearrangement joins TRBV28 to TRBJ2-1, with 7 bases that match TRBD2. CDR1 and CDR2 (germline): MDHEN, SYDVKM. This CDR3 is 16 amino acids long. V was pared by 5 bases and J by 1 base, with 8 bases of the junction left unmatched. Here the CDR3 DNA reads TGTGCCAGCAGTCAGACTAGCCCCGCGTCCTACAATGAGCAGTTCTTC. It encodes CASSQTSPASYNEQFF.

A remark on this clonotype: An end of the junction differs from the germline gene, which may be a read error. The chain combines TRBV3-1 with TRBJ1-2, with 7 bases aligning to TRBD1. The CDR3 runs to 13 residues. Per germline, CDR1 LGHDT and CDR2 YNNKEL (reference sequence). CDR3 nucleotides: TGTGCCAGCAGCCTCGAGACAGGGAATGGCTGCACCTTC. Residues: CASSLETGNGCTF.

This clonotype was picked up many times. The chain carries TRBV6-1 and TRBJ1-4, with D unclear. The CDR3 has 17 residues. Trimming removed 1 base at V and 7 bases at J, with 19 bases between. Germline V CDR1 and CDR2: MNHNS, SASEGT. This CDR3 reads CASSEDGPLAISEKLFF. For the CDR3, the DNA is TGTGCCAGCAGTGAAGACGGCCCCTTGGCCATAAGTGAAAAACTGTTTTTT.

This clonotype was detected a few times. This chain connects TRBV9 to TRBJ2-5, with 7 nucleotides matching TRBD2. The CDR3 loop spans 15 amino acids. Trimming removed 0 bases from V and 4 bases from J; junction bases left unmatched: 6. The germline CDR1 and CDR2 sequences are SGDLS and YYNGEE. CDR3 in amino acids: CASSVGGGVGETQYF. CDR3 nucleotide sequence: TGTGCCAGCAGCGTAGGCGGGGGAGTGGGAGAGACCCAGTACTTC.

This clonotype has at least ten counts. The chain is built from TRBV5-1 and TRBJ1-6; D gene unclear. This CDR3 spans 13 amino acids. Germline loops: CDR1 SGHRS, CDR2 YFSETQ. Trimming took 5 bases from V and 8 from J, leaving 11 bases between them. The CDR3 is CASRFGLDSPLHF. As DNA, the CDR3 is TGCGCCAGCAGATTCGGACTGGATTCACCCCTCCACTTT.

This clonotype was seen many times. The chain is built from TRBV12-5 and TRBJ1-1; no reliable D call. With 1 base removed from V and 4 bases from J, the gap between germline ends came to 13 bases. CDR1 and CDR2 (germline): LGHNT, FRNRAP. CDR3 length: 15 residues. DNA of the CDR3: TGTGCTAGTGGTTTGGCCTCTACGGTCGGCACTGAAGCTTTCTTT. This translates into CASGLASTVGTEAFF.

V usage is TRBV5-6 and J usage is TRBJ1-1; D is possibly TRBD1 (5 bases). V shed 6 bases and J shed 1 base, with 16 bases lying between them. CDR1 is SGHDT and CDR2 is YYEEEE in the germline V gene. This CDR3 is 15 amino acids long. In nucleotides, the CDR3 is TGTGCCAGCACCCCTCCGGGGGGATGGAACACTGAAGCTTTCTTT. Translated, it gives CASTPPGGWNTEAFF. Full variable domain (rest looked up from reference TRBV5-6 and TRBJ1-1): DAGVTQSPTHLIKTRGQQVTLRCSPKSGHDTVSWYQQALGQGPQFIFQYYEEEERQRGNFPDRFSGHQFPNYSSELNVNALLLGDSALYLCASTPPGGWNTEAFFGQGTRLTVV.

This clonotype was seen many times. The gene calls are TRBV27 and TRBJ2-1; D possibly matches TRBD1 or TRBD2 (5 bases each). V was trimmed by 8 bases and J by 5 bases, leaving 19 bases between them. Germline loops: CDR1 MNHEY, CDR2 SMNVEV (reference sequence). The CDR3 length is 15 residues. The CDR3 region is CASRTGPWGNNEQFF. The CDR3 bases are TGTGCCAGCCGAACCGGGCCGTGGGGGAACAATGAGCAGTTCTTC.

This clonotype was picked up a small number of times. A much larger clone lies a single base off, so this may be a read error. V and J are TRBV6-1 and TRBJ1-6; TRBD1 is a possible D gene (5 bases). This CDR3 is 13 amino acids long. Germline CDR1 MNHNS, CDR2 SASEGT. CDR3 amino acids: CASTGTYNPPLHF. CDR3 DNA: TGTGCCAGCACCGGGACTTATAATCCACCCCTCCACTTT.

This clonotype was seen more than once but under ten times. This chain connects TRBV6-5 to TRBJ1-3; a weak D match, TRBD1 (6 bases). V dropped 4 bases and J dropped 1 base, with 11 bases sitting between them. The CDR3 loop spans 15 amino acids. CDR1 is MNHEY, CDR2 SVGAGI, per germline. CDR3 bases: TGTGCCAGCAGTTCGTCAGGGGTTTCTGGAAACACCATATATTTT. Translation gives CASSSSGVSGNTIYF.

In this sample, this clonotype turned up many times. The gene calls are TRBV5-1 and TRBJ1-2, with D tentatively TRBD1 (6 bases). CDR3 size: 13 residues. The V gene lost 3 bases and the J gene lost 6 bases, with 12 bases spanning the gap. Germline CDR1 SGHRS, CDR2 YFSETQ. The CDR3 protein is CASSYSEGDGYTF. DNA for the CDR3: TGCGCCAGCAGCTACTCAGAGGGGGATGGCTACACCTTC. Full variable domain (remainder filled in from reference TRBV5-1 and TRBJ1-2): KAGVTQTPRYLIKTRGQQVTLSCSPISGHRSVSWYQQTPGQGLQFLFEYFSETQRNKGNFPGRFSGRQFSNSRSEMNVSTLELGDSALYLCASSYSEGDGYTFGSGTRLTVV.

This clonotype was observed at least ten times. This rearrangement joins TRBV28 to TRBJ1-2; D is unresolved. The CDR3 is made up of 14 amino acids. Per the germline V gene, CDR1 is MDHEN and CDR2 is SYDVKM. V was trimmed by 7 bases and J by 6 bases, leaving 18 bases between them. CDR3 sequence (DNA): TGTGCCAGCACCTCTTTCCTCGACGCAGATGGCTACACCTTC. This gives the protein CASTSFLDADGYTF.

The rearrangement links TRBV4-2 to TRBJ2-7; D gene ambiguous. This CDR3 has 13 residues. Trimming pared 4 bases from V and 2 bases from J, leaving 9 bases between. Germline V gives CDR1 LGHNA, CDR2 YNFKEQ. CDR3 DNA sequence: TGTGCCAGCAGCCGCGACCTACCCTACGAGCAGTACTTC. This gives the protein CASSRDLPYEQYF.

This chain joins TRBV19 and TRBJ2-7; D is ambiguous. V was clipped by 4 bases and J by 3 bases, with 7 bases between them. The germline V gene has CDR1 LNHDA and CDR2 SQIVND (reference sequence). The CDR3 has 12 residues. The DNA of the CDR3 is TGTGCCAGTAGTACGTCAGGCTACGAGCAGTACTTC. Protein product: CASSTSGYEQYF.

V gene TRBV4-3 combines with J gene TRBJ2-1; the match to TRBD1 covers 8 bases. Trimming removed 0 bases from V and 7 bases from J; junction bases left unmatched: 5. There are 15 residues in the CDR3. CDR1 is LGHNA and CDR2 is YSLEER in the germline V gene. CDR3 residues: CASSQDGTGENEQFF. The CDR3 DNA sequence: TGCGCCAGCAGCCAAGATGGGACAGGAGAGAATGAGCAGTTCTTC.

This clonotype was found a few times. The V and J genes are TRBV7-9 and TRBJ2-7; D remains unclear. The germline V and J ends were trimmed by 5 bases and 4 bases, with 6 bases remaining between them. Germline CDR1 reads SEHNR; CDR2 reads FQNEAQ (reference sequence). The CDR3 loop spans 11 amino acids. The CDR3 sequence is CASSEEYEQYF. CDR3 DNA sequence: TGTGCCAGCAGCGAAGAGTACGAGCAGTACTTC. The full variable domain, rest sourced from reference TRBV7-9 and TRBJ2-7, is DTGVSQNPRHKITKRGQNVTFRCDPISEHNRLYWYRQTLGQGPEFLTYFQNEAQLEKSRLLSDRFSAERPKGSFSTLEIQRTEQGDSAMYLCASSEEYEQYFGPGTRLTVT.

This clonotype was counted only a few times. The chain couples TRBV5-1 to TRBJ2-2; 9 positions agree with TRBD1. Germline values: CDR1 SGHRS, CDR2 YFSETQ. CDR3 size: 16 residues. J gave up 2 bases and V 1 base, and 3 bases lay outside the gene matches. CDR3 DNA: TGCGCCAGCAGCTTGAGGACAGGGGACAACACCGGGGAGCTGTTTTTT. Protein sequence: CASSLRTGDNTGELFF.

This chain links TRBV6-2 or TRBV6-3 with TRBJ1-6; D is ambiguous. Per the germline V gene, CDR1 is MNHEY and CDR2 is SVGEGT. Trimming shortened V by 2 bases and J by 4 bases, and 12 bases separated the two germline ends. The CDR3 runs 16 residues. CDR3 sequence (DNA): TGTGCCAGCAGTTACGACGCGCCAGGTTATAATTCACCCCTCCACTTT. As protein: CASSYDAPGYNSPLHF.

The chain employs TRBV2 and TRBJ2-7; possible D gene TRBD1, 6 bases. V lost 3 bases and J lost 6, with 15 bases in between. This CDR3 spans 14 amino acids. Germline CDR1 reads SNHLY; CDR2 reads FYNNEI. CDR3 nucleotides: TGTGCCAGCAGTGAGGGGACACGTTACTCCGAGCAGTACTTC. Its translation: CASSEGTRYSEQYF.

This clonotype turned up a few times. V and J are TRBV3-1 and TRBJ2-3; D gene uncertain. The CDR3 runs 14 residues. The V and J ends lost 1 base and 6 bases respectively, with 11 bases between them. CDR1 and CDR2 from the germline V gene are LGHDT and YNNKEL (reference sequence). In DNA, the CDR3 is TGTGCCAGCAGCCAAGGTGTGAGTACGGATACGCAGTATTTT. Translated: CASSQGVSTDTQYF.

This clonotype has more than one count but fewer than ten. This chain links TRBV7-9 with TRBJ1-1; D is undetermined. The germline CDR1 and CDR2 sequences are SEHNR and FQNEAQ (reference sequence). V lost 2 bases and J 3 bases, leaving 10 bases between the germline ends. This CDR3 spans 14 amino acids. This chain's CDR3 is CASSLNLFDTEAFF. The CDR3 DNA follows: TGTGCCAGCAGCTTAAATCTCTTTGACACTGAAGCTTTCTTT.

This clonotype has more than one count but fewer than ten. The chain has TRBV11-2 and TRBJ2-7; D tentatively reads TRBD1 or TRBD2 (5 bases each). Trimming shortened V by 4 bases and J by 1 base, and 11 bases separated the two germline ends. The CDR3 spans 14 residues. Germline assignment: CDR1 SGHAT and CDR2 FQNNGV. This chain's CDR3 is CASSSRDLSYEQYF. The DNA of the CDR3 is TGTGCCAGCAGCTCTCGGGACCTTTCCTACGAGCAGTACTTC.